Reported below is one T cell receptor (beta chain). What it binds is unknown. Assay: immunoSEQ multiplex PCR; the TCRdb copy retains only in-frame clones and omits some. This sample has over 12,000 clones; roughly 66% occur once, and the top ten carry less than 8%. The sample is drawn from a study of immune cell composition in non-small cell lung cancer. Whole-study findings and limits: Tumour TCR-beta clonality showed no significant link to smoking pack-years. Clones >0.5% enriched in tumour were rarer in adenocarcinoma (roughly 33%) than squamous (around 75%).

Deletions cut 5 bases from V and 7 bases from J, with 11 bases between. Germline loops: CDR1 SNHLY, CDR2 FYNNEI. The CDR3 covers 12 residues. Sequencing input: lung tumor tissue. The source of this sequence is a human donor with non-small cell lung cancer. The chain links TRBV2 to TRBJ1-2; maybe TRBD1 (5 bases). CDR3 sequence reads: CASSTGGSGYTF. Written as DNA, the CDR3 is TGTGCCAGCAGTACAGGAGGGAGTGGCTACACCTTC.